This TCR beta chain was sequenced in a study of blood T cells in healthy people across ages. A sample-barcoded 5' primer and a J-beta primer mix were used in a second PCR of roughly 6 to 12 cycles. Sequencing recovered at least 2.5 million CDR3-containing paired-end reads from each sample. TCRdb reprocessed the 5' RACE reads with MiXCR, giving one entry per CDR3 protein. The table has around 1,500,000 distinct CDR3 sequences, about 40% seen once; the top ten hold 7.9%. Per germline, CDR1 LNHNV and CDR2 YYDKDF (reference sequence). The CDR3 runs 16 residues. V lost 1 base and J 0 bases, leaving 7 bases between the germline ends.

The chain combines TRBV15 with TRBJ2-6; D is tentatively TRBD1 or TRBD2 (5 bases each). Material: blood. The receptor was derived from a woman aged 18 to 35 in good health. The CDR3 nucleotides are TGTGCCACCAGCAGAGTTGGGGGCTCTGGGGCCAACGTCCTGACTTTC. This codes for CATSRVGGSGANVLTF.